This T cell receptor (beta chain) was observed in a study of prognosis after radiotherapy for stage I lung cancer. This clonotype was seen repeatedly, ten times or more. The V and J ends lost 7 bases and 7 bases, in that order; junction bases with no gene match: 8. CDR1 and CDR2 (germline): SQVTM, ANQGSEA. The CDR3 runs to 13 residues. Genomic DNA provided the template from which TCR beta CDR3 was amplified by two-round multiplex PCR. The first PCR round targeted every TRBV and TRBJ gene with specific primers. Each CDR3 protein gets one entry after TCRdb re-called the multiplex PCR reads with MiXCR. Counted here are around 60,000 distinct CDR3 sequences, less than 30% occurring once; the ten biggest clones make up 7.5%.

The J gene is TRBJ2-2, the V gene TRBV29-1, with TRBD1 matching 8 bases. Sample: PBMCs, taken before or after stereotactic body radiation therapy (not recorded which). This TCR was recovered from a donor aged 50 or older with non-small cell lung cancer. CDR3 DNA: TGCAGCGCAAGACAGGGGAGGAACGGGGAGCTGTTTTTT. This sequence encodes CSARQGRNGELFF.